This TCR beta chain was identified during a study of regulatory T cells in long-lasting Graves disease. The time point: newly diagnosed GD, antithyroid drugs for less than 3 months. PBMCs provided the RNA from which the TCR library was made. This clonotype occurred a few times. Its antigen remains unknown. Points from the study as a whole: Persistent patients had more shared public clonotypes (2,741) than new patients (about 970). Investigators studied peripheral blood only, not thyroid tissue. For persistent Graves' patients, TCR diversity was lower than for newly diagnosed ones.

CDR1 is MNHEY, CDR2 SVGAGI, per germline. The CDR3 is 16 amino acids. The ends lost 0 bases at V and 8 bases at J; junction bases unmatched: 12. Researchers made TCR beta libraries by using iRepertoire HTBI primers and running Arm-PCR on CDR3 regions. Using its own MiXCR run on the multiplex PCR reads, TCRdb lists one record per CDR3 protein. The repertoire holds about 530,000 distinct CDR3 sequences, with about 16% as singletons. These same data were also listed under a study on T cells in Graves' hyperthyroidism and ophthalmopathy.

The genes are TRBV6-5 and TRBJ1-2; TRBD1 matches 7 bases. The material was peripheral blood mononuclear cells (PBMCs), obtained at new diagnosis, from a patient treated with antithyroid drugs. The TCR sequence derives from a woman aged 40-65 years with Graves disease. The CDR3 protein is CASSYSVVGGLGGYTF. The CDR3 DNA reads TGTGCCAGCAGTTACTCCGTTGTAGGGGGCTTAGGCGGCTACACCTTC.